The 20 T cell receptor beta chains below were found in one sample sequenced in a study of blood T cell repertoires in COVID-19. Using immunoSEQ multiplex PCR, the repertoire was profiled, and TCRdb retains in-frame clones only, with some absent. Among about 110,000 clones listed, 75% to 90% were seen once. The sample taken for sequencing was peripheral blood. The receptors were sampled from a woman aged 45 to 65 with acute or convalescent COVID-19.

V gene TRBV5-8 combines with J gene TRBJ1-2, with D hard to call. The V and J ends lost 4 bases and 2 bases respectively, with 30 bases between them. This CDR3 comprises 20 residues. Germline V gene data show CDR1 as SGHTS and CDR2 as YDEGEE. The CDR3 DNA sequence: TGTGCCAGCAGCGCTGTTCCCTTCCCACAAATGACAATGAAAAACTATGGCTACACCTTC. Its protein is CASSAVPFPQMTMKNYGYTF.

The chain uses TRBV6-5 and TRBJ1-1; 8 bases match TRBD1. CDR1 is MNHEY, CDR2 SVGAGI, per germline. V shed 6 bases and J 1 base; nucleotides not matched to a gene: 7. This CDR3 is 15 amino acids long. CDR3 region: CASRIFDRGNTEAFF. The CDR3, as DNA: TGTGCCAGCAGGATATTCGACAGGGGGAACACTGAAGCTTTCTTT.

The CDR3 here is CASSRTSGVYNEQFF. The CDR3 nucleotides read TGTGCCAGCAGCAGGACTAGCGGGGTATACAATGAGCAGTTCTTC. The chain is built from TRBV7-8 and TRBJ2-1; 12 bases line up with TRBD2. Germline trimming cut 5 bases from V and 4 bases from J; bases unmatched to any gene: 3. This CDR3 contains 15 residues. Germline V gene sequence: CDR1 SGHVS, CDR2 FQNEAQ.

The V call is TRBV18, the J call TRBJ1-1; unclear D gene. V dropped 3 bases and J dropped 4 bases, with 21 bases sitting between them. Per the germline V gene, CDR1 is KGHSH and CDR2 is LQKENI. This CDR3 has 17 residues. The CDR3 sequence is CASSPSTFSTRSTEAFF. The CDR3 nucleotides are TGTGCCAGCTCACCCTCTACATTCTCAACTAGGAGCACTGAAGCTTTCTTT.

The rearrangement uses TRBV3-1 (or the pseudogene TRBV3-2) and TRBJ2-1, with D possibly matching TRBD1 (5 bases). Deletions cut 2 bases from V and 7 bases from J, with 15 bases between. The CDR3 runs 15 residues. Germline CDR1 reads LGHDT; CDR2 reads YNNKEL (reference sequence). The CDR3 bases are TGTGCCAGCAGCCAAAGGGGTCTAACTTCTAATGAGCAGTTCTTC. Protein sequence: CASSQRGLTSNEQFF.

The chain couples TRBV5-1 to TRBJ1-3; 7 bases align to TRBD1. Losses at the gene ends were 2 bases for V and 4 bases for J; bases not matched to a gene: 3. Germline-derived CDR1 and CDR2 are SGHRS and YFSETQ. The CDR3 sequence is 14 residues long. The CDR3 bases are TGCGCCAGCAGCTTTCAGGGGGAAGGAAACACCATATATTTT. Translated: CASSFQGEGNTIYF.

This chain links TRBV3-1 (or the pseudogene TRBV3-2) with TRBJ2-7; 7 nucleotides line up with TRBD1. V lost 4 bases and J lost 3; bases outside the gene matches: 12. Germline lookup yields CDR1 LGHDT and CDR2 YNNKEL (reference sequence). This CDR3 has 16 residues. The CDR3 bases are TGTGCCAGCAGCCCCTTCGGAGAGGGGGCCCTCTACGAGCAGTACTTC. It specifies CASSPFGEGALYEQYF.

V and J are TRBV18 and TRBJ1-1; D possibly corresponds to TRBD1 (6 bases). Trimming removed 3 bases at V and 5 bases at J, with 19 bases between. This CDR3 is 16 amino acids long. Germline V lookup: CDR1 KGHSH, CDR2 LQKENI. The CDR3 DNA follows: TGTGCCAGCTCACCCCAGTCGAACAGGGTAGGTACTGAAGCTTTCTTT. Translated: CASSPQSNRVGTEAFF. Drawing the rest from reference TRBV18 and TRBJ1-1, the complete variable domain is NAGVMQNPRHLVRRRGQEARLRCSPMKGHSHVYWYRQLPEEGLKFMVYLQKENIIDESGMPKERFSAEFPKEGPSILRIQQVVRGDSAAYFCASSPQSNRVGTEAFFGQGTRLTVV.

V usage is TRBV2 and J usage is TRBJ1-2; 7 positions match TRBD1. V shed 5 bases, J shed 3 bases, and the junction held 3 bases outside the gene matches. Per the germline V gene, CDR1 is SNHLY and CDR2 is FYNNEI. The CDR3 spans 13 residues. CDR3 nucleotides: TGTGCCAGCAGTTTAGGGGGCCACTATGGCTACACCTTC. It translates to CASSLGGHYGYTF.

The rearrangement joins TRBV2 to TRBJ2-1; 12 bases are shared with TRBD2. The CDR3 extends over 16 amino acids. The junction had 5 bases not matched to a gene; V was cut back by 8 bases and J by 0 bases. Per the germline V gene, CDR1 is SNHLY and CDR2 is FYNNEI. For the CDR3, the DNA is TGTGCCAGCGGGACTAGCGGGCCCCCCTCCTACAATGAGCAGTTCTTC. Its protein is CASGTSGPPSYNEQFF.

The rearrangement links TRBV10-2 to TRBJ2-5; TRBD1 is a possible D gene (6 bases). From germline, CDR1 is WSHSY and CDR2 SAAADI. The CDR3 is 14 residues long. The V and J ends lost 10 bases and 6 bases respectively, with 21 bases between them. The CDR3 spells CATQLDSGPKTQYF. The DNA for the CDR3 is TGCGCCACGCAATTGGACAGCGGTCCGAAGACCCAGTACTTC.

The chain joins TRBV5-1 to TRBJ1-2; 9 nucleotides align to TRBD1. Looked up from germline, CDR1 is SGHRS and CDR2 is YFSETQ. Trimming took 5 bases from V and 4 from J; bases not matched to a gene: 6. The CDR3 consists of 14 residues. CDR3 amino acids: CASRTDRGSYGYTF. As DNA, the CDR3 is TGCGCCAGCAGAACGGACAGGGGATCCTATGGCTACACCTTC. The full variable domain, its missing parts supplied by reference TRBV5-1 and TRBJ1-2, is KAGVTQTPRYLIKTRGQQVTLSCSPISGHRSVSWYQQTPGQGLQFLFEYFSETQRNKGNFPGRFSGRQFSNSRSEMNVSTLELGDSALYLCASRTDRGSYGYTFGSGTRLTVV.

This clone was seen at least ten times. This CDR3 is CAWSFSGQGASLNTF. CDR3 nucleotide sequence: TGTGCCTGGAGTTTCTCCGGACAGGGGGCCTCCCTTAACACCTTC. The chain joins TRBV30 to TRBJ1-2; TRBD1 aligns across 11 bases. Looked up from germline, CDR1 is GTSNPN and CDR2 is SVGIG (reference sequence). This CDR3 spans 15 amino acids. The ends lost 2 bases at V and 12 bases at J; junction bases unmatched: 14.

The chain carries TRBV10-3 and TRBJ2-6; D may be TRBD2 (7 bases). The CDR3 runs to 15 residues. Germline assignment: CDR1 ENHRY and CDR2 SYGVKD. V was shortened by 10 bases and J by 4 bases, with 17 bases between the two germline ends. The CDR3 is CATSKGEGGANVLTF. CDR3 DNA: TGTGCCACCTCGAAGGGGGAGGGCGGGGCCAACGTCCTGACTTTC.

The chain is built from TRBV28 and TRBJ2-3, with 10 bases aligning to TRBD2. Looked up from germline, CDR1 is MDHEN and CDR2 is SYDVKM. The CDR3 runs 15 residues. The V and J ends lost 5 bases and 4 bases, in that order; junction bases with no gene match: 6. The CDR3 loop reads CASSIVSGGPDTQYF. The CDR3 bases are TGTGCCAGCAGTATTGTTAGCGGGGGGCCAGATACGCAGTATTTT. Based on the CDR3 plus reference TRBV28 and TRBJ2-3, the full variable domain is DVKVTQSSRYLVKRTGEKVFLECVQDMDHENMFWYRQDPGLGLRLIYFSYDVKMKEKGDIPEGYSVSREKKERFSLILESASTNQTSMYLCASSIVSGGPDTQYFGPGTRLTVL.

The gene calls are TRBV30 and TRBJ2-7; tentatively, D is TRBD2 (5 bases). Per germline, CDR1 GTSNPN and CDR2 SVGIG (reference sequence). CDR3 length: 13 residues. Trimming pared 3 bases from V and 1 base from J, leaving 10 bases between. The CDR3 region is CAWSPRGSYEQYF. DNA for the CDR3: TGTGCCTGGAGCCCCCGGGGATCCTACGAGCAGTACTTC. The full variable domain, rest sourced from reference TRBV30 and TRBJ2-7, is SQTIHQWPATLVQPVGSPLSLECTVEGTSNPNLYWYRQAAGRGLQLLFYSVGIGQISSEVPQNLSASRPQDRQFILSSKKLLLSDSGFYLCAWSPRGSYEQYFGPGTRLTVT.

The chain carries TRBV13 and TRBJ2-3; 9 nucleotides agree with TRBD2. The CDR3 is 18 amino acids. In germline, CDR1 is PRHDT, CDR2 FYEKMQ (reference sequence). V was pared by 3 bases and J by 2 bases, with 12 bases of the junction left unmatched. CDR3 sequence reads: CASSFRQQTSGYTDTQYF. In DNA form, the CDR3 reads TGTGCCAGCAGCTTCCGGCAGCAGACTAGCGGCTACACAGATACGCAGTATTTT.

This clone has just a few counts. Written as DNA, the CDR3 is TGTGCCAGCAGCCCCAATACAGGGGACTATGGCTACACCTTC. Amino acid sequence: CASSPNTGDYGYTF. The chain has TRBV7-6 and TRBJ1-2; 7 bases are a match to TRBD1. This CDR3 comprises 14 residues. Germline assignment: CDR1 SGHVS and CDR2 FNYEAQ. The junction had 6 bases not matched to a gene; V was cut back by 5 bases and J by 3 bases.

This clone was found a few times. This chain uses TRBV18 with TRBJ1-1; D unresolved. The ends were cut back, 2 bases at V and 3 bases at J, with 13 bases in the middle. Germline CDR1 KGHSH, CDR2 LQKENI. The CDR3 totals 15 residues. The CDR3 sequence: CASSPTEAAYTEAFF. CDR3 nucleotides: TGTGCCAGCTCACCAACGGAGGCAGCCTACACTGAAGCTTTCTTT.

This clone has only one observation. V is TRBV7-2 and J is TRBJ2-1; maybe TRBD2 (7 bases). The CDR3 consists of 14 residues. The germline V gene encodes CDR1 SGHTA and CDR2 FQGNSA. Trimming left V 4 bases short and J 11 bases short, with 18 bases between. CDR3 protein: CASSSPGGGGKQFF. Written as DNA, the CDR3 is TGTGCCAGCAGCTCTCCCGGGGGCGGGGGAAAGCAGTTCTTC. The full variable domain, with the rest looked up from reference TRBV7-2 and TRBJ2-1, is GAGVSQSPSNKVTEKGKDVELRCDPISGHTALYWYRQSLGQGLEFLIYFQGNSAPDKSGLPSDRFSAERTGGSVSTLTIQRTQQEDSAVYLCASSSPGGGGKQFFGPGTRLTVL.